Following are 21 T cell receptor beta chains from one sample sequenced in a study of T cell responses to AZD1222 COVID-19 vaccine. The data were produced by immunoSEQ multiplex PCR, yet TCRdb's version contains in-frame clones alone and is incomplete. This table holds 95,000 or so clones, nearly 90% found once. The sequences come from peripheral blood, collected on day 0 of AZD1222 vaccination. These receptors all come from an adult in good health.

This chain links TRBV6-1 with TRBJ1-1; 12 nucleotides align to TRBD1. The CDR3 runs to 17 residues. CDR1 MNHNS and CDR2 SASEGT come from the germline V gene. V lost 3 bases and J lost 2; bases outside the gene matches: 7. The CDR3 loop reads CASSEGTGGHYNTEAFF. The CDR3 DNA reads as TGTGCCAGCAGTGAGGGGACAGGGGGCCATTATAACACTGAAGCTTTCTTT.

V gene TRBV5-1 combines with J gene TRBJ2-7; 7 bases line up with TRBD1. This CDR3 is 14 amino acids long. V shed 0 bases and J 5 bases; nucleotides not matched to a gene: 5. Germline V gene data show CDR1 as SGHRS and CDR2 as YFSETQ. Here the CDR3 reads CASSLAAGGHEQYF. The CDR3 region has the DNA TGCGCCAGCAGCTTGGCGGCAGGGGGACACGAGCAGTACTTC.

In this sample, this clone turned up once. J is TRBJ1-5 and V is TRBV18, with 7 bases matching TRBD1. Looked up from germline, CDR1 is KGHSH and CDR2 is LQKENI. V lost 4 bases to trimming and J lost 3 bases; unmatched junction nucleotides: 3. This CDR3 contains 14 residues. The CDR3 region is CASSRGTVNQPQHF. DNA for the CDR3: TGTGCCAGCTCACGCGGGACAGTCAATCAGCCCCAGCATTTT.

The chain is built from TRBV14 and TRBJ2-5, with TRBD2 matching over 8 bases. CDR3 length: 15 residues. Germline assignment: CDR1 SGHDN and CDR2 FVKESK. V gave up 5 bases and J gave up 6 bases; unmatched junction bases: 11. CDR3 DNA sequence: TGTGCCAGCAGCGTTATCGGGGGGGCAATGAAGACCCAGTACTTC. It specifies CASSVIGGAMKTQYF.

The rearrangement links TRBV27 to TRBJ1-4; 8 bases match TRBD1. The CDR3 is 15 amino acids. The germline V gene encodes CDR1 MNHEY and CDR2 SMNVEV (reference sequence). The V and J ends lost 6 bases and 7 bases, in that order; junction bases with no gene match: 10. The chain's CDR3 is CASRPPDRAGEKLFF. DNA for the CDR3: TGTGCCAGCAGACCTCCGGACAGGGCAGGTGAAAAACTGTTTTTT.

The chain links TRBV4-2 to TRBJ2-1; D unresolved. This CDR3 contains 13 residues. Germline V gives CDR1 LGHNA, CDR2 YNFKEQ. The ends were cut back, 1 base at V and 4 bases at J, with 5 bases in the middle. The CDR3 DNA follows: TGTGCCAGCAGCCAAGGATCGTACAATGAGCAGTTCTTC. This sequence encodes CASSQGSYNEQFF.

The rearrangement joins TRBV14 to TRBJ2-3, with 7 bases lining up with TRBD1. CDR1 is SGHDN, CDR2 FVKESK, per germline. With 5 bases clipped from V and 5 bases from J, the junction kept 10 bases outside the gene matches. This CDR3 comprises 15 residues. CDR3 residues: CASSTQGIGRDTQYF. In nucleotides, the CDR3 is TGTGCCAGCAGCACACAGGGGATTGGGAGAGATACGCAGTATTTT.

V is TRBV27 and J is TRBJ2-3; tentative D call: TRBD2 (6 bases). CDR1 MNHEY and CDR2 SMNVEV come from the germline V gene (reference sequence). V lost 0 bases to trimming and J lost 6 bases, with 16 bases between them. This CDR3 region has 16 residues. CDR3 protein: CASSLSNRRGIDTQYF. Written as DNA, the CDR3 is TGTGCCAGCAGTTTATCTAATAGGCGGGGAATTGATACGCAGTATTTT.

The V call is TRBV5-1, the J call TRBJ1-1, with D unresolved. Germline V gene data show CDR1 as SGHRS and CDR2 as YFSETQ. Trimming cost V 4 bases and J 2 bases, with 12 bases left between them. The CDR3 is 14 residues long. The CDR3 DNA sequence: TGCGCCAGCAGCCCTACAGCTGGTAACACTGAAGCTTTCTTT. Translated, it gives CASSPTAGNTEAFF. Full variable domain (missing parts from reference TRBV5-1 and TRBJ1-1): KAGVTQTPRYLIKTRGQQVTLSCSPISGHRSVSWYQQTPGQGLQFLFEYFSETQRNKGNFPGRFSGRQFSNSRSEMNVSTLELGDSALYLCASSPTAGNTEAFFGQGTRLTVV.

V gene TRBV11-2 combines with J gene TRBJ1-5; D ambiguous. The CDR3 has 14 residues. With 0 bases removed from V and 0 bases from J, the gap between germline ends came to 3 bases. Germline lookup yields CDR1 SGHAT and CDR2 FQNNGV. CDR3 DNA: TGTGCCAGCAGCTTAGATCATAGCAATCAGCCCCAGCATTTT. This codes for CASSLDHSNQPQHF.

The CDR3 DNA reads as TGTGCCAGCAGTTCCCTGGTAGGGCAGTATAATTCACCCCTCCACTTT. Its protein product is CASSSLVGQYNSPLHF. V usage is TRBV28 and J usage is TRBJ1-6; unclear D gene. Germline V CDR1 and CDR2: MDHEN, SYDVKM. The CDR3 is 16 residues long. With 4 bases removed from V and 4 bases from J, the gap between germline ends came to 14 bases.

V usage is TRBV19 and J usage is TRBJ1-4; tentatively, D is TRBD1 (6 bases). The germline V and J ends were trimmed by 6 bases and 8 bases, with 13 bases remaining between them. Per germline, CDR1 LNHDA and CDR2 SQIVND (reference sequence). The CDR3 has 13 residues. CDR3 sequence: CASRGPDREKLFF. The CDR3 nucleotides are TGTGCCAGTAGGGGTCCAGACAGGGAAAAACTGTTTTTT.

This clone has only one observation. This chain uses TRBV3-1 (or the pseudogene TRBV3-2) with TRBJ2-4; tentatively, D is TRBD2 (6 bases). V lost 0 bases to trimming and J lost 8 bases, with 17 bases between them. CDR1 is LGHDT and CDR2 is YNNKEL in the germline V gene (reference sequence). This CDR3 contains 16 residues. CDR3 DNA: TGTGCCAGCAGCCAAGATTGGGGCGGGGCCGGGGACATTCAGTACTTC. This gives the protein CASSQDWGGAGDIQYF.

For this clone: Other DNA sequences within the sample encode an identical CDR3. This rearrangement joins TRBV7-9 to TRBJ2-7; D not certain. CDR3 length: 12 amino acids. Trimming pared 6 bases from V and 3 bases from J, leaving 9 bases between. Looked up from germline, CDR1 is SEHNR and CDR2 is FQNEAQ (reference sequence). In DNA form, the CDR3 reads TGTGCCAGCAGTTTGACTGGCTACGAGCAGTACTTC. Protein: CASSLTGYEQYF. Looking up the rest from reference TRBV7-9 and TRBJ2-7 gives the full variable domain: DTGVSQNPRHKITKRGQNVTFRCDPISEHNRLYWYRQTLGQGPEFLTYFQNEAQLEKSRLLSDRFSAERPKGSFSTLEIQRTEQGDSAMYLCASSLTGYEQYFGPGTRLTVT.

The J gene is TRBJ1-1, the V gene TRBV29-1; D unresolved. This CDR3 contains 12 residues. V was pared by 7 bases and J by 7 bases, with 16 bases between. The germline CDR1 and CDR2 sequences are SQVTM and ANQGSEA. The CDR3 sequence is CSGAARGGEAFF. CDR3 DNA: TGCAGCGGTGCTGCACGAGGAGGTGAAGCTTTCTTT. Combining the CDR3 with reference TRBV29-1 and TRBJ1-1 gives the whole variable domain SAVISQKPSRDICQRGTSLTIQCQVDSQVTMMFWYRQQPGQSLTLIATANQGSEATYESGFVIDKFPISRPNLTFSTLTVSNMSPEDSSIYLCSGAARGGEAFFGQGTRLTVV.

The chain recombines TRBV2 with TRBJ1-6; D gene ambiguous. The V gene's germline CDR1 is SNHLY and CDR2 FYNNEI. V was shortened by 4 bases and J by 9 bases, with 16 bases between the two germline ends. The CDR3 is 15 amino acids. The CDR3 DNA reads TGTGCCAGCAGTGGTGGTTCCGAGGGTGGTTCACCCCTCCACTTT. Translated: CASSGGSEGGSPLHF.

This clone was picked up a small number of times. The chain is built from TRBV19 and TRBJ1-4; D is ambiguous. Between the trimmed V and J ends, which lost 3 bases and 0 bases, there was a span of 8 bases. The CDR3 extends over 15 amino acids. Germline V gene lookup returns CDR1 LNHDA and CDR2 SQIVND (reference sequence). CDR3 residues: CASSMNRATNEKLFF. The CDR3 coding sequence is TGTGCCAGTAGTATGAATCGTGCAACTAATGAAAAACTGTTTTTT.

The chain is built from TRBV5-1 and TRBJ1-5; maybe TRBD1 (6 bases). The V end lost 2 bases, the J end lost 2 bases, and 11 bases lay between the germline ends. The CDR3 runs 15 residues. The V gene's germline CDR1 is SGHRS and CDR2 YFSETQ. CDR3 sequence (DNA): TGCGCCAGCAGCTTAGCTGGGGGCGGCAATCAGCCCCAGCATTTT. This sequence encodes CASSLAGGGNQPQHF.

This clone has more than one count but fewer than ten. The rearrangement joins TRBV5-1 to TRBJ2-1; 7 nucleotides line up with TRBD2. CDR1 is SGHRS and CDR2 is YFSETQ in the germline V gene. This CDR3 has 14 residues. V shed 2 bases and J 4 bases; nucleotides not matched to a gene: 3. This CDR3 is CASSLRGDYNEQFF. The CDR3 DNA reads TGCGCCAGCAGCTTACGGGGGGATTACAATGAGCAGTTCTTC.

This clone showed up just a few times. This chain links TRBV20-1 with TRBJ1-5; D call uncertain. Germline CDR1 is DFQATT and CDR2 is SNEGSKA (reference sequence). The CDR3 covers 14 residues. Deletions cut 3 bases from V and 0 bases from J, with 9 bases between. CDR3: CSASTTLSNQPQHF. CDR3 DNA sequence: TGCAGTGCTAGTACGACCCTTAGCAATCAGCCCCAGCATTTT.

This sequence joins TRBV7-9 and TRBJ2-1; 10 positions match TRBD2. V lost 4 bases to trimming and J lost 1 base; unmatched junction nucleotides: 7. Germline V lookup: CDR1 SEHNR, CDR2 FQNEAQ (reference sequence). The CDR3 runs 17 residues. As DNA, the CDR3 is TGTGCCAGCAGCTCCCCCAGCGGGGGGGCGTCCTACAATGAGCAGTTCTTC. Amino acid sequence: CASSSPSGGASYNEQFF.